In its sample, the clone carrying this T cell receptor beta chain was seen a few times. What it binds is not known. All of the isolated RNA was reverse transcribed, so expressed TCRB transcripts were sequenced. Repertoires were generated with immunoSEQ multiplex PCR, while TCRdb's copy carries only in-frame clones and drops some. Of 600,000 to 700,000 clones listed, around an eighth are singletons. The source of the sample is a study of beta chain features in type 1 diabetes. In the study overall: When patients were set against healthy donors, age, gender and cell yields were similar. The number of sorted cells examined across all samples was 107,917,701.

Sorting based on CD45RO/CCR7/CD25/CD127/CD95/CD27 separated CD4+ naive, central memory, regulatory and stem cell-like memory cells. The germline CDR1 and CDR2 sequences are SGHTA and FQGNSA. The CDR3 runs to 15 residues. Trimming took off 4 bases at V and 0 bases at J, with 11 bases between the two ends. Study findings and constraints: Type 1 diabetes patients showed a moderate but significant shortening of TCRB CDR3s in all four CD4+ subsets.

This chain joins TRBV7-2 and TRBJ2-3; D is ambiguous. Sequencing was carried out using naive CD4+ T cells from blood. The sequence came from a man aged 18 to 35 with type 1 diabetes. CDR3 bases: TGTGCCAGCAGCTCCTTCGTACTAAGCACAGATACGCAGTATTTT. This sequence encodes CASSSFVLSTDTQYF.